This T cell receptor beta chain stems from a study of shared clonotypes between healthy human individuals. Turning to the study itself: A couple of women and a few men aged 18 to 49 made up the donors.

Every donor, a Caucasian adult, lived in Nashville, Tennessee. The CDR3 spans 11 residues. V was cut by 2 bases and J by 6 bases, with 4 bases left in between. CDR1 is MNHEY, CDR2 SMNVEV, per germline (reference sequence). This clone showed up just once. The same CDR3 can be traced to other DNA sequences in this sample. This was a deep-level run. Method: immunoSEQ multiplex PCR; TCRdb's copy keeps in-frame clones and lacks some. Of roughly 500,000 clones listed, roughly 80% are singletons. The sequenced sample was PBMCs. The TCR sequence derives from a middle-aged woman in good health. Some clones in this sample may be carry-over from other donors' samples. V usage is TRBV27 and J usage is TRBJ1-1; D not certain. The CDR3 DNA follows: TGTGCCAGCAGTTTAGGCGCTGAAGCTTTCTTT. It translates to CASSLGAEAFF.